This section outlines one T cell receptor beta chain sequence together with its context. In the same sample, other DNA sequences code for this CDR3. These data are taken from a study of identifying expanded T cells in peripheral blood. During the collection period, no donor immune events like infections were recorded. The table came from immunoSEQ multiplex PCR; TCRdb's copy has only in-frame clones and leaves some out. Here the sample spans tens of thousands of clones, 88% being singletons. Germline lookup yields CDR1 SGDLS and CDR2 YYNGEE. CDR3 length equals 15 residues. Trimming cost V 0 bases and J 2 bases, with 11 bases left between them.

Sequenced: blood. The sequence was collected from a person aged 18-70 years in good health. This rearrangement joins TRBV9 to TRBJ1-2; a possible D gene is TRBD1 (6 bases). DNA of the CDR3: TGTGCCAGCAGCGTAGCATCAGGGGAGAACTATGGCTACACCTTC. Translated: CASSVASGENYGYTF.